Described below is a single TCR beta chain sequence and its context. The J segment lost 2 bases and the V segment lost 4 bases, leaving 7 bases of the junction unmatched. Germline assignment: CDR1 MNHEY and CDR2 SMNVEV (reference sequence). CDR3 length: 16 residues. Authors' processing steps: Reference gene primer amplification gave estimated nucleated cell counts. TCRdb's copy holds only in-frame clones and misses some; the assay was immunoSEQ multiplex PCR. The V and J calls and the clone size are those of that table, but D and trimming were determined from the DNA. The sample consists of 210,000 or so clones, less than 90% of them appearing once. This entry is derived from a study of blood T cell repertoires in COVID-19. Whole-study context: Both acute and convalescent COVID-19 samples were obtained from the United States, Italy and Spain. PBMCs, B-cell-depleted T cells, or T cells were the source of the cDNA or gDNA that made up the material.

The sample consisted of peripheral blood. The clonotype originates from a man aged 35 to 55 with active or convalescent COVID-19. This chain uses TRBV27 with TRBJ2-7; TRBD2 aligns across 11 bases. The CDR3 region has the DNA TGTGCCAGCAGTTCGGTAACTAGCGGGAGAGCCTACGAGCAGTACTTC. Translating it yields CASSSVTSGRAYEQYF.